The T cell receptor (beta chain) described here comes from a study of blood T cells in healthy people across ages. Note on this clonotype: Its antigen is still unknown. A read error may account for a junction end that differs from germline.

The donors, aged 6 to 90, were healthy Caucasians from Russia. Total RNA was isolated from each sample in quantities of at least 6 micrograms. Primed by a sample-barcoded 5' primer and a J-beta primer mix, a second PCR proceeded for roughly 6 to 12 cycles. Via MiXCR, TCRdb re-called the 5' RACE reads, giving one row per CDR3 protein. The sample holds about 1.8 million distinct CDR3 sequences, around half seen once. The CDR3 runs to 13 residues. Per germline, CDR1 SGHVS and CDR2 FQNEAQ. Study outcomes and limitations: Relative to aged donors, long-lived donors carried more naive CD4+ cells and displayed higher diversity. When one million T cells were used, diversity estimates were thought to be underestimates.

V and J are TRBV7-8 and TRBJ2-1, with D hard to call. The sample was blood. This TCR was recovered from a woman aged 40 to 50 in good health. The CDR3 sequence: CASSQRTGNGQFF. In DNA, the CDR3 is TGTGCCAGCAGCCAACGTACGGGCAATGGGCAGTTCTTC.